The 18 T cell receptor beta chains below come from one sample, sequenced in a study of OX40 agonist ivuxolimab in advanced cancers. Sequenced by immunoSEQ multiplex PCR; TCRdb stores in-frame clones only, minus some. The repertoire includes 60,000 or so clones, over 80% of them detected once, and around 4% sits in the top ten. The sequencing used CD4+ or CD8+ T cells sorted from blood, collected in a trial of the OX40 agonist ivuxolimab. The receptor set was obtained from an adult with an advanced solid tumor such as melanoma, head and neck, liver or kidney cancer.

The rearrangement uses TRBV2 and TRBJ2-7, with D maybe TRBD2 (7 bases). V lost 6 bases, J lost 3 bases, and 15 bases lay in between. The CDR3 spans 14 residues. Germline CDR1 and CDR2: SNHLY and FYNNEI. CDR3 nucleotides: TGTGCCAGCAGGGGAAGGGGGGGAGACTACGAGCAGTACTTC. Translating it yields CASRGRGGDYEQYF.

The genes are TRBV2 and TRBJ2-7; a weak D match, TRBD1 (5 bases). The ends were cut back, 5 bases at V and 4 bases at J, with 18 bases in the middle. The CDR3 has 15 residues. Per germline, CDR1 SNHLY and CDR2 FYNNEI. The CDR3 reads CASSLPGIKEYEQYF. CDR3 bases: TGTGCCAGCAGTCTACCAGGGATTAAGGAGTACGAGCAGTACTTC.

The rearrangement joins TRBV5-1 to TRBJ2-7; D is unclear. The CDR3 spans 16 residues. V was pared by 1 base and J by 2 bases, with 16 bases between. The V gene's germline CDR1 is SGHRS and CDR2 YFSETQ. CDR3 DNA: TGCGCCAGCAGCTTGAATCCCCGCGAACCCGCCTACGAGCAGTACTTC. Translated, it gives CASSLNPREPAYEQYF.

V is TRBV25-1 and J is TRBJ2-2; 7 positions match TRBD1. Trimming removed 7 bases from V and 2 bases from J; junction bases left unmatched: 10. Germline values: CDR1 MGHDK, CDR2 SYGVNS. This CDR3 contains 16 residues. The CDR3 sequence is CASTGARGINTGELFF. The DNA for the CDR3 is TGTGCCAGCACCGGGGCCAGGGGGATTAACACCGGGGAGCTGTTTTTT.

This clone has a single count. V usage is TRBV27 and J usage is TRBJ1-1; 7 bases match TRBD1. Trimming removed 2 bases from V and 4 bases from J; junction bases left unmatched: 7. The CDR3 is made up of 15 amino acids. Germline loops: CDR1 MNHEY, CDR2 SMNVEV (reference sequence). The CDR3 is CASSLRRGLGTEAFF. The CDR3 DNA is TGTGCCAGCAGTTTAAGGAGGGGGCTAGGCACTGAAGCTTTCTTT.

This clone was detected a few times. This chain uses TRBV28 with TRBJ1-4; D perhaps matches TRBD1 (6 bases). Trimming shortened V by 8 bases and J by 6 bases, and 22 bases separated the two germline ends. The CDR3 contains 16 residues. CDR1 is MDHEN and CDR2 is SYDVKM in the germline V gene. The CDR3 DNA follows: TGTGCCAGCTTTGATACAGGGACCAATCCGTATGAAAAACTGTTTTTT. It is translated as CASFDTGTNPYEKLFF.

J is TRBJ2-2 and V is TRBV7-9, with unresolved D. CDR3 length equals 15 residues. Germline CDR1 reads SEHNR; CDR2 reads FQNEAQ (reference sequence). V was shortened by 0 bases and J by 7 bases, with 12 bases between the two germline ends. The CDR3 sequence is CASSLAGRVGGELFF. The CDR3 DNA sequence: TGTGCCAGCAGCTTAGCCGGCAGAGTTGGCGGGGAGCTGTTTTTT.

The chain has TRBV23-1 and TRBJ2-5, with TRBD1 matching 7 bases. TRBV23-1 is identified as an open reading frame with a role that is uncertain. Trimming took 4 bases from V and 1 from J; bases not matched to a gene: 15. This CDR3 region has 18 residues. As DNA, the CDR3 is TGCGCCAGCAGTCGTAACCCGGGCTCGGGACAGCTCCAAGAGACCCAGTACTTC. Its protein is CASSRNPGSGQLQETQYF.

This chain links TRBV11-2 with TRBJ1-2; D is undetermined. There are 13 residues in the CDR3. V gave up 6 bases and J gave up 1 base, with 9 bases separating them. Per germline, CDR1 SGHAT and CDR2 FQNNGV. The CDR3 reads CASRDPFNYGYTF. The CDR3 DNA reads as TGTGCCAGCAGGGATCCTTTTAACTATGGCTACACCTTC.

The chain couples TRBV6-5 to TRBJ2-7; 9 bases line up with TRBD1. The trim removed 6 bases at V and 4 bases at J, leaving 4 bases unmatched. The CDR3 has 13 residues. Germline V gene data show CDR1 as MNHEY and CDR2 as SVGAGI. The CDR3 coding sequence is TGTGCCAGCAGACAGGGGGCAGGGTACGAGCAGTACTTC. The encoded protein is CASRQGAGYEQYF.

This chain connects TRBV6-1 to TRBJ2-7; 12 bases are a match to TRBD1. V dropped 10 bases and J dropped 5; count of bases not matched to a gene: 3. The CDR3 has 12 residues. Germline-derived CDR1 and CDR2 are MNHNS and SASEGT. The CDR3 DNA reads TGTGCCACGGGACAGGGGGCCAACGAGCAGTACTTC. This gives the protein CATGQGANEQYF.

The chain combines TRBV6-5 with TRBJ2-3, with D possibly being TRBD1 or TRBD2 (5 bases each). Germline CDR1 and CDR2: MNHEY and SVGAGI. The V and J ends lost 6 bases and 0 bases respectively, with 10 bases between them. The CDR3 loop spans 14 amino acids. The DNA of the CDR3 is TGTGCCAGCAGCCCGGGACCTAGCACAGATACGCAGTATTTT. Protein sequence: CASSPGPSTDTQYF.

This chain links TRBV11-3 with TRBJ2-1; D gene uncertain. The V end lost 5 bases, the J end lost 10 bases, and 12 bases lay between the germline ends. The V gene's germline CDR1 is SGHNT and CDR2 YENEEA. The CDR3 length is 12 residues. DNA of the CDR3: TGTGCCAGCAGCCATCTCCGAAGCGAGCAGTTCTTC. Protein sequence: CASSHLRSEQFF.

The genes are TRBV5-5 and TRBJ1-5; D ambiguous. CDR3 length: 16 amino acids. The V gene's germline CDR1 is SGHKS and CDR2 YYEKEE (reference sequence). The V end lost 0 bases, the J end lost 5 bases, and 15 bases lay between the germline ends. CDR3 loop: CASSLERESGHQPQHF. In DNA, the CDR3 is TGTGCCAGCAGCTTGGAACGGGAAAGTGGGCATCAGCCCCAGCATTTT.

The chain combines TRBV5-1 with TRBJ1-1; no reliable D call. With 0 bases removed from V and 8 bases from J, the gap between germline ends came to 14 bases. The germline gives CDR1 SGHRS, CDR2 YFSETQ. This CDR3 contains 14 residues. DNA for the CDR3: TGCGCCAGCAGCTTGGGATACGGAAGGAGCGAAGCTTTCTTT. It translates to CASSLGYGRSEAFF.

V is TRBV5-6 and J is TRBJ2-5, with D hard to call. The J call may be faulty, since TRBJ2-7 better matches the DNA end. The CDR3 is made up of 11 amino acids. The germline gives CDR1 SGHDT, CDR2 YYEEEE. For the CDR3, the DNA is TGTGCCAGCAGCTTTTCTTCCGAGCAGTACTTC. It specifies CASSFSSEQYF.

V and J are TRBV5-1 and TRBJ2-4; 10 bases agree with TRBD1. The trim removed 4 bases at V and 5 bases at J, leaving 6 bases unmatched. The CDR3 covers 15 residues. CDR1 is SGHRS and CDR2 is YFSETQ in the germline V gene. CDR3: CASSRGGTGENIQYF. The CDR3 DNA is TGCGCCAGCAGCAGGGGCGGGACAGGGGAAAACATTCAGTACTTC.

The rearrangement uses TRBV11-2 and TRBJ1-4; no definite D call. CDR1 SGHAT and CDR2 FQNNGV come from the germline V gene. The V end lost 6 bases, the J end lost 8 bases, and 28 bases lay between the germline ends. The length of the CDR3 is 18 residues. The CDR3 here is CASSSPPSGGSEYEKLFF. CDR3 sequence (DNA): TGTGCCAGCAGTTCCCCGCCCTCCGGCGGGAGTGAATACGAAAAACTGTTTTTT.